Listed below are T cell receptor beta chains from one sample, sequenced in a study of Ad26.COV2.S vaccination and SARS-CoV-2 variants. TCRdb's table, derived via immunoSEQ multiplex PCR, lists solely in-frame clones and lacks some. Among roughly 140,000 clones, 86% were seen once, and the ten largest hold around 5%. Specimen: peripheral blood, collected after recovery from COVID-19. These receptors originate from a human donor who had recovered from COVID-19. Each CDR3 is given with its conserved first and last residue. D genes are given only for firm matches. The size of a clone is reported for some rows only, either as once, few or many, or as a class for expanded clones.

cdr3_nt: TGTGCCAGCAGCGGGGGGGCAAGGGAGACCCAGTACTTC
cdr3_aa: CASSGGARETQYF
j_call: TRBJ2-5
cdr3_length: 13
clone_size: .
d_call: .
v_call: TRBV3-1/TRBV3-2

cdr3_nt: TGCAGCGTTGAAGATGCGGGCGGCTACACCTTC
cdr3_aa: CSVEDAGGYTF
j_call: TRBJ1-2
cdr3_length: 11
clone_size: .
d_call: .
v_call: TRBV29-1

cdr3_nt: TGTGCCAGCAGTTCCCTCCAGCGGGGTTCCTACAATGAGCAGTTCTTC
cdr3_aa: CASSSLQRGSYNEQFF
j_call: TRBJ2-1
cdr3_length: 16
clone_size: .
d_call: TRBD2
v_call: TRBV27

cdr3_nt: TGTGCCAGCAGCTTGGTGACAGACTCCTACGAGCAGTACTTC
cdr3_aa: CASSLVTDSYEQYF
j_call: TRBJ2-7
cdr3_length: 14
clone_size: .
d_call: .
v_call: TRBV5-8

cdr3_nt: TGTGCCAGCAGCTTAATAAGGGAGGACCAGCCCCAGCATTTT
cdr3_aa: CASSLIREDQPQHF
j_call: TRBJ1-5
cdr3_length: 14
clone_size: .
d_call: .
v_call: TRBV7-8

cdr3_nt: TGTGCCTGGGCAGGGAACGAACGGAGGACTGAAGCTTTCTTT
cdr3_aa: CAWAGNERRTEAFF
j_call: TRBJ1-1
cdr3_length: 14
clone_size: .
d_call: .
v_call: TRBV30

cdr3_nt: TGTGCCAGCAGTGAGACCGATGGCAATCAGCCCCAGCATTTT
cdr3_aa: CASSETDGNQPQHF
j_call: TRBJ1-5
cdr3_length: 14
clone_size: .
d_call: .
v_call: TRBV6-1

cdr3_nt: TGTGCCAGCAGTAGGACAGGCCCGGGAGAGCAGTACTTC
cdr3_aa: CASSRTGPGEQYF
j_call: TRBJ2-7
cdr3_length: 13
clone_size: .
d_call: TRBD1
v_call: TRBV27

cdr3_nt: TGTGCCAGCAGTTATAGCAGGGAGGGTGGTGGCTACACCTTC
cdr3_aa: CASSYSREGGGYTF
j_call: TRBJ1-2
cdr3_length: 14
clone_size: .
d_call: .
v_call: TRBV28

cdr3_nt: TGTGCCAGCAGCCGCCGTGGGGTACAGGGGGCGGGTGAAGCTTTCTTT
cdr3_aa: CASSRRGVQGAGEAFF
j_call: TRBJ1-1
cdr3_length: 16
clone_size: once
d_call: TRBD1
v_call: TRBV2

cdr3_nt: TGTGCCAGCAGCCCGGGACAGTATAATTCACCCCTCCACTTT
cdr3_aa: CASSPGQYNSPLHF
j_call: TRBJ1-6
cdr3_length: 14
clone_size: .
d_call: TRBD1
v_call: TRBV7-9

cdr3_nt: TGTGCCAGCAGTGACCCCGGGACAGGCTCCTACGAGCAGTACTTC
cdr3_aa: CASSDPGTGSYEQYF
j_call: TRBJ2-7
cdr3_length: 15
clone_size: .
d_call: TRBD1
v_call: TRBV2

cdr3_nt: TGTGCCAGTAGTTTTTGGCAGGCGGATTCACCCCTCCACTTT
cdr3_aa: CASSFWQADSPLHF
j_call: TRBJ1-6
cdr3_length: 14
clone_size: .
d_call: .
v_call: TRBV19

cdr3_nt: TGTGCCACCAGCAGAGTTAGCGGGGGGGCTACGAATGAGCAGTTCTTC
cdr3_aa: CATSRVSGGATNEQFF
j_call: TRBJ2-1
cdr3_length: 16
clone_size: many
d_call: TRBD2
v_call: TRBV15

cdr3_nt: TGTGCCAGCAGCTTAGTCTTGTGGACTAGCGGGAGGAATGAGCAGTTCTTC
cdr3_aa: CASSLVLWTSGRNEQFF
j_call: TRBJ2-1
cdr3_length: 17
clone_size: .
d_call: TRBD2
v_call: TRBV11-2

cdr3_nt: TGTGCCAGCAGCTTAGATAGGGATCAGCCCCAGCATTTT
cdr3_aa: CASSLDRDQPQHF
j_call: TRBJ1-5
cdr3_length: 13
clone_size: .
d_call: .
v_call: TRBV11-2

cdr3_nt: TGTGCCAGTACAGGAAACACCATATATTTT
cdr3_aa: CASTGNTIYF
j_call: TRBJ1-3
cdr3_length: 10
clone_size: .
d_call: .
v_call: TRBV19

cdr3_nt: TGTGCCACCAGTTTAAGGGTTTTAGGGTACAATGAGCAGTTCTTC
cdr3_aa: CATSLRVLGYNEQFF
j_call: TRBJ2-1
cdr3_length: 15
clone_size: .
d_call: .
v_call: TRBV15

cdr3_nt: TGTGCCAGCAGCTTAGACGACTATGGCTACACCTTC
cdr3_aa: CASSLDDYGYTF
j_call: TRBJ1-2
cdr3_length: 12
clone_size: .
d_call: .
v_call: TRBV5-8

cdr3_nt: TGTGCCACTGGGACGGAGGTTGGCGGGGAGCTGTTTTTT
cdr3_aa: CATGTEVGGELFF
j_call: TRBJ2-2
cdr3_length: 13
clone_size: .
d_call: .
v_call: TRBV19

cdr3_nt: TGTGCCAGCAGTTACCCCCAGGTCGGCGAAAAACTGTTTTTT
cdr3_aa: CASSYPQVGEKLFF
j_call: TRBJ1-4
cdr3_length: 14
clone_size: once
d_call: .
v_call: TRBV6-2/TRBV6-3

cdr3_nt: TGTGCCAGCAGTTATTCAGGAAGCAATCAGCCCCAGCATTTT
cdr3_aa: CASSYSGSNQPQHF
j_call: TRBJ1-5
cdr3_length: 14
clone_size: .
d_call: .
v_call: TRBV6-2/TRBV6-3

cdr3_nt: TGCGCCAGCAGCCAAGACCGCGGCACTGAAGCTTTCTTT
cdr3_aa: CASSQDRGTEAFF
j_call: TRBJ1-1
cdr3_length: 13
clone_size: .
d_call: .
v_call: TRBV4-3

cdr3_nt: TGTGCCAGTAAGCCCTCCCAGAGCTCCTACGAGCAGTACTTC
cdr3_aa: CASKPSQSSYEQYF
j_call: TRBJ2-7
cdr3_length: 14
clone_size: .
d_call: .
v_call: TRBV19

cdr3_nt: TGTGCCAGCAGCCAAGAAAACAGAGGCGTCTATGGCTACACCTTC
cdr3_aa: CASSQENRGVYGYTF
j_call: TRBJ1-2
cdr3_length: 15
clone_size: .
d_call: .
v_call: TRBV3-1/TRBV3-2

cdr3_nt: TGTGCCAGCACCACTACCCCAGGGGCAGATACGCAGTATTTT
cdr3_aa: CASTTTPGADTQYF
j_call: TRBJ2-3
cdr3_length: 14
clone_size: .
d_call: .
v_call: TRBV7-8

cdr3_nt: TGTGCCAGCAGTTGGACAGGGCGCCACGAGCAGTACTTC
cdr3_aa: CASSWTGRHEQYF
j_call: TRBJ2-7
cdr3_length: 13
clone_size: .
d_call: TRBD1
v_call: TRBV12-3/TRBV12-4

cdr3_nt: TGCGCCAGCAGCTTTTCGAGGGGAAAAGCTGAAGCTTTCTTT
cdr3_aa: CASSFSRGKAEAFF
j_call: TRBJ1-1
cdr3_length: 14
clone_size: .
d_call: .
v_call: TRBV5-1

cdr3_nt: TGTGCCACCGCTCCCGGGACAGGGTTGGGCATTCAGTACTTC
cdr3_aa: CATAPGTGLGIQYF
j_call: TRBJ2-4
cdr3_length: 14
clone_size: .
d_call: TRBD1
v_call: TRBV10-3

cdr3_nt: TGTGCCAGCAGTTACTCCCTCGGCGGACCCCTCCACTTT
cdr3_aa: CASSYSLGGPLHF
j_call: TRBJ1-6
cdr3_length: 13
clone_size: once
d_call: .
v_call: TRBV6-5

cdr3_nt: TGTGCCAGCAGTTTGGGTACCTCTCTCGGGGAGCAGTACTTC
cdr3_aa: CASSLGTSLGEQYF
j_call: TRBJ2-7
cdr3_length: 14
clone_size: .
d_call: .
v_call: TRBV27

cdr3_nt: TGTGCCAGCAGCTTAGGCAGACCGAGGGGCACTAATGAAAAACTGTTTTTT
cdr3_aa: CASSLGRPRGTNEKLFF
j_call: TRBJ1-4
cdr3_length: 17
clone_size: .
d_call: .
v_call: TRBV11-2

cdr3_nt: TGTGCCAGCGAGGGTTTAGGATACGAGCAGTACTTC
cdr3_aa: CASEGLGYEQYF
j_call: TRBJ2-7
cdr3_length: 12
clone_size: .
d_call: .
v_call: TRBV3-1/TRBV3-2

cdr3_nt: TGCGCCAGCAGCTTGGGGACTGATCCCACAGATACGCAGTATTTT
cdr3_aa: CASSLGTDPTDTQYF
j_call: TRBJ2-3
cdr3_length: 15
clone_size: .
d_call: .
v_call: TRBV5-1

cdr3_nt: TGTGCCAGCAGCTTAGCGACAGGCACAGATACGCAGTATTTT
cdr3_aa: CASSLATGTDTQYF
j_call: TRBJ2-3
cdr3_length: 14
clone_size: .
d_call: .
v_call: TRBV7-2

cdr3_nt: TGTGCCAGTAGTATGTTGCCAGGAGAGAGCTCCTATAATTCACCCCTCCACTTT
cdr3_aa: CASSMLPGESSYNSPLHF
j_call: TRBJ1-6
cdr3_length: 18
clone_size: .
d_call: .
v_call: TRBV19

cdr3_nt: TGTGCCAGCAGGCGACAGGGGACCGGGGAGCTGTTTTTT
cdr3_aa: CASRRQGTGELFF
j_call: TRBJ2-2
cdr3_length: 13
clone_size: .
d_call: TRBD1
v_call: TRBV2

cdr3_nt: TGTGCCAGCAGCCACAGGGGGAGTTATAGCAATCAGCCCCAGCATTTT
cdr3_aa: CASSHRGSYSNQPQHF
j_call: TRBJ1-5
cdr3_length: 16
clone_size: .
d_call: TRBD1
v_call: TRBV6-2/TRBV6-3

cdr3_nt: TGTGCCAGCAGCCCGCGGACAGGGGGCTTGGAGACCCAGTACTTC
cdr3_aa: CASSPRTGGLETQYF
j_call: TRBJ2-5
cdr3_length: 15
clone_size: .
d_call: TRBD1
v_call: TRBV9

cdr3_nt: TGTGCCAGCAGCTTAGAGGGGGAGAGCGAAAAACTGTTTTTT
cdr3_aa: CASSLEGESEKLFF
j_call: TRBJ1-4
cdr3_length: 14
clone_size: .
d_call: .
v_call: TRBV7-2

cdr3_nt: TGTGCCAGTAGTATCCAGGGGGCAAGGTATGGCTACACCTTC
cdr3_aa: CASSIQGARYGYTF
j_call: TRBJ1-2
cdr3_length: 14
clone_size: few
d_call: TRBD1
v_call: TRBV19

cdr3_nt: TGTGCCAGCACTAGCGAGACTGAAGCTTTCTTT
cdr3_aa: CASTSETEAFF
j_call: TRBJ1-1
cdr3_length: 11
clone_size: .
d_call: .
v_call: TRBV2

cdr3_nt: TGTGCCAGCACCTTCGGGGCGGGACAGGGTGTCTTCGAGCAGTACTTC
cdr3_aa: CASTFGAGQGVFEQYF
j_call: TRBJ2-7
cdr3_length: 16
clone_size: .
d_call: TRBD1
v_call: TRBV2

cdr3_nt: TGTGCCAGTAGTATAGACGACATGGGAAGAGGGGCCCTCCACTTT
cdr3_aa: CASSIDDMGRGALHF
j_call: TRBJ1-6
cdr3_length: 15
clone_size: .
d_call: .
v_call: TRBV19

cdr3_nt: TGTGCCAGCAGTTACGGCCCACAGGGATTAGACTTCTTC
cdr3_aa: CASSYGPQGLDFF
j_call: TRBJ2-1
cdr3_length: 13
clone_size: .
d_call: .
v_call: TRBV6-6

cdr3_nt: TGCGCCAGCAGCCATAGCGGCGCTCGGGATGAGCAGTTCTTC
cdr3_aa: CASSHSGARDEQFF
j_call: TRBJ2-1
cdr3_length: 14
clone_size: .
d_call: .
v_call: TRBV4-1

cdr3_nt: TGTGCCAGTAGTATAGATCTTGAGGCCGGAGGGACCATATATTTT
cdr3_aa: CASSIDLEAGGTIYF
j_call: TRBJ1-3
cdr3_length: 15
clone_size: few
d_call: .
v_call: TRBV19

cdr3_nt: TGTGCCAGCAGCTTTGGGACAGGAGACTACAATGAGCAGTTCTTC
cdr3_aa: CASSFGTGDYNEQFF
j_call: TRBJ2-1
cdr3_length: 15
clone_size: .
d_call: TRBD1
v_call: TRBV7-2

cdr3_nt: TGTGCCAGCAGCCCCCTGGGTATAAACGAGCAGTACTTC
cdr3_aa: CASSPLGINEQYF
j_call: TRBJ2-7
cdr3_length: 13
clone_size: .
d_call: .
v_call: TRBV7-2